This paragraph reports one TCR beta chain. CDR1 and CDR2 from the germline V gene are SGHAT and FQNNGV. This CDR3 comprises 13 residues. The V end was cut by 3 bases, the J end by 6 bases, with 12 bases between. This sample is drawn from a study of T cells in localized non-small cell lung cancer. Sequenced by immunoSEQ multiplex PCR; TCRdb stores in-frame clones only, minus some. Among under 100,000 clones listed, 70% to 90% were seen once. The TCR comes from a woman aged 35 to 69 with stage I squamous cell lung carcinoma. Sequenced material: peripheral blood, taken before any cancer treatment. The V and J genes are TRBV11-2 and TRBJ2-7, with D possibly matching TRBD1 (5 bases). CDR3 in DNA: TGTGCCAGCAGCTTGAACCAGGGTGGCGAGCAGTACTTC. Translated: CASSLNQGGEQYF.